This TCR beta chain was sequenced during a study of blood T cells in healthy people across ages. Study-wide results and caveats: The study regarded diversity estimates from one million T cells as underestimates. Higher diversity, along with more naive CD4+ cells, distinguished long-lived donors from aged donors.

A remark on this clonotype: The antigen is unknown. The junction shows a germline mismatch at one end, possibly a read error.

Using a J-beta primer mix together with a sample-barcoded 5' primer, a second PCR was run for roughly 7 to 12 cycles. Unique molecular identifiers of 12 random nucleotides labeled each cDNA. MiXCR, run by TCRdb on the 5' RACE reads, gives a single entry per CDR3 protein. The top ten hold about 18% of the sample, which has more than 800,000 distinct CDR3 sequences, about 28% seen once. Source material: blood. The receptor was derived from a woman over 75 in good health.

This CDR3 reads CSSSKTGTGSNEQFF. CDR3 in DNA: TGTTCCAGCAGCAAAACCGGGACAGGTTCCAATGAGCAGTTCTTC. The V and J genes are TRBV3-1 and TRBJ2-1, with 8 bases aligning to TRBD1. Germline V gene lookup returns CDR1 LGHDT and CDR2 YNNKEL (reference sequence). The CDR3 is 15 residues long.